The 27 T cell receptor beta chains given below trace back to one sample, sequenced in a study of regulatory T cells in long-lasting Graves disease. Time point specified: newly diagnosed GD, antithyroid drugs for less than 3 months. From PBMCs, RNA was extracted and then used to make the TCR library. Through Arm-PCR of CDR3 regions and iRepertoire HTBI primers, TCR beta libraries were built. TCRdb called the multiplex PCR reads again in MiXCR, with one record for every CDR3 protein. The table has 510,000 or so distinct CDR3 sequences, 9.5% to 15% seen once. This sample also appeared in a second study, on T cells in Graves' hyperthyroidism and ophthalmopathy.

Here the sequenced sample was peripheral blood mononuclear cells (PBMCs), taken at new diagnosis, from a patient treated with antithyroid drugs. The receptors derive from a woman in her 30s with Graves disease.

The J gene is TRBJ2-7, the V gene TRBV3-1; tentative D call: TRBD2 (5 bases). The CDR3 totals 13 residues. V was trimmed by 1 base and J by 5 bases, leaving 9 bases between them. The V gene's germline CDR1 is LGHDT and CDR2 YNNKEL (reference sequence). For the CDR3, the DNA is TGTGCCAGCAGCCAAGTCACGCGGGACGAGCAGTACTTC. It is translated as CASSQVTRDEQYF.

In its sample, this clonotype was seen a few times. This chain uses TRBV5-1 with TRBJ2-7; tentative D call: TRBD2 (5 bases). The germline CDR1 and CDR2 sequences are SGHRS and YFSETQ. This CDR3 is 17 amino acids long. Deletions cut 0 bases from V and 0 bases from J, with 16 bases between. CDR3 nucleotides: TGCGCCAGCAGCTTGGCGGATGGAGCGGAACGCTCCTACGAGCAGTACTTC. It yields the protein CASSLADGAERSYEQYF. Complete variable domain (other parts from reference TRBV5-1 and TRBJ2-7): KAGVTQTPRYLIKTRGQQVTLSCSPISGHRSVSWYQQTPGQGLQFLFEYFSETQRNKGNFPGRFSGRQFSNSRSEMNVSTLELGDSALYLCASSLADGAERSYEQYFGPGTRLTVT.

The sample holds many counts of this clonotype. This chain connects TRBV18 to TRBJ2-3, with no clear D. The CDR3 runs to 12 residues. Germline V CDR1 and CDR2: KGHSH, LQKENI. The ends were cut back, 6 bases at V and 11 bases at J, with 15 bases in the middle. The CDR3 DNA reads as TGTGCCAGCTCTACCAATGGTAGGGTGCAGTATTTT. This codes for CASSTNGRVQYF.

This clonotype was seen ten or more times. The chain is built from TRBV28 and TRBJ1-6, with 8 bases aligning to TRBD1. The CDR3 totals 14 residues. Germline CDR1 MDHEN, CDR2 SYDVKM. V lost 5 bases and J lost 10; bases outside the gene matches: 7. The CDR3 protein is CASSLGQGYSPLHF. Here the CDR3 DNA reads TGTGCCAGCAGTCTCGGACAGGGTTACTCACCCCTCCACTTT.

The table lists this clonotype with many counts. The chain links TRBV7-8 to TRBJ1-3; possible D gene TRBD1, 5 bases. V was pared by 1 base and J by 2 bases, with 6 bases between. Germline V lookup: CDR1 SGHVS, CDR2 FQNEAQ. The CDR3 consists of 14 residues. The CDR3 sequence: CASSLGGTGNTIYF. The CDR3 region has the DNA TGTGCCAGCAGCTTAGGGGGCACTGGAAACACCATATATTTT.

This clonotype was recorded a few times. The V gene is TRBV29-1, the J gene TRBJ2-7; D ambiguous. CDR3 length: 9 amino acids. The V end was cut by 7 bases, the J end by 7 bases, with 8 bases between. Germline V gene data show CDR1 as SQVTM and CDR2 as ANQGSEA. CDR3 residues: CSEGKEQYF. The DNA of the CDR3 is TGCAGCGAGGGCAAGGAGCAGTACTTC.

In its sample, this clonotype was seen many times. CDR3 DNA sequence: TGCAGTGCTAAGGCGGTGGGAGCCTATTACAATGAGCAGTTCTTC. Residues: CSAKAVGAYYNEQFF. This chain links TRBV20-1 with TRBJ2-1; a weak D match, TRBD2 (5 bases). The CDR3 contains 15 residues. Deletions cut 4 bases from V and 4 bases from J, with 17 bases between. Germline assignment: CDR1 DFQATT and CDR2 SNEGSKA (reference sequence).

This clonotype was recorded many times. V is TRBV7-2 and J is TRBJ2-7; D not resolved. This CDR3 has 14 residues. Germline lookup yields CDR1 SGHTA and CDR2 FQGNSA. V was cut by 5 bases and J by 2 bases, with 13 bases left in between. In DNA, the CDR3 is TGTGCCAGCAGCCTGGGCTTTCCCCCCTACGAGCAGTACTTC. This codes for CASSLGFPPYEQYF.

The chain joins TRBV18 to TRBJ2-1, with 9 bases that match TRBD2. The V and J ends lost 4 bases and 5 bases, in that order; junction bases with no gene match: 6. The CDR3 spans 15 residues. The V gene's germline CDR1 is KGHSH and CDR2 LQKENI. The CDR3 sequence is CASSRGASGNNEQFF. CDR3 nucleotide sequence: TGTGCCAGCTCACGGGGTGCTAGCGGGAACAATGAGCAGTTCTTC.

As for this clonotype: This likely came from a read error, as a far larger clone is one base away. The chain joins TRBV11-3 to TRBJ1-2; D is unclear. This CDR3 contains 15 residues. The V gene's germline CDR1 is SGHNT and CDR2 YENEEA. Trimming took off 0 bases at V and 6 bases at J, with 14 bases between the two ends. CDR3 sequence reads: CASSLDPDGIHGYTF. In DNA form, the CDR3 reads TGTGCCAGCAGCTTAGATCCCGATGGAATCCATGGCTACACCTTC.

This clonotype was seen repeatedly, ten times or more. This chain connects TRBV13 to TRBJ1-6; D may be TRBD1 (5 bases). Germline-derived CDR1 and CDR2 are PRHDT and FYEKMQ (reference sequence). Trimming cost V 7 bases and J 3 bases, with 22 bases left between them. The CDR3 covers 18 residues. CDR3 in DNA: TGTGCCAGCACCGCCGGGGGGTCGGAGGTCTACTATAATTCACCCCTCCACTTT. Protein product: CASTAGGSEVYYNSPLHF.

In its sample, this clonotype was seen many times. The V and J genes are TRBV20-1 and TRBJ2-1; 11 bases align to TRBD2. The length of the CDR3 is 16 residues. The junction had 9 bases not matched to a gene; V was cut back by 6 bases and J by 2 bases. CDR1 DFQATT and CDR2 SNEGSKA come from the germline V gene (reference sequence). The CDR3 DNA is TGCAGTGCCCCGAAATTAGCGGGAGGGGCCTACAATGAGCAGTTCTTC. Protein sequence: CSAPKLAGGAYNEQFF.

Ten or more counts support this clonotype. This rearrangement joins TRBV15 to TRBJ1-5, with D maybe TRBD1 (6 bases). The V and J ends lost 0 bases and 7 bases respectively, with 10 bases between them. The CDR3 is made up of 14 amino acids. Germline V gene sequence: CDR1 LNHNV, CDR2 YYDKDF (reference sequence). CDR3 DNA sequence: TGTGCCACCAGCAGAGATCCAGGGGACCAGCCCCAGCATTTT. It specifies CATSRDPGDQPQHF. Supplemented by reference TRBV15 and TRBJ1-5, the full variable domain reads DAMVIQNPRYQVTQFGKPVTLSCSQTLNHNVMYWYQQKSSQAPKLLFHYYDKDFNNEADTPDNFQSRRPNTSFCFLDIRSPGLGDTAMYLCATSRDPGDQPQHFGDGTRLSIL.

The rearrangement uses TRBV18 and TRBJ2-7, with 7 bases fitting TRBD2. Looked up from germline, CDR1 is KGHSH and CDR2 is LQKENI. The length of the CDR3 is 16 residues. The trim removed 4 bases at V and 6 bases at J, leaving 15 bases unmatched. Written as DNA, the CDR3 is TGTGCCAGCTCACAAGCGGGAAACGGCCCCGGAGGCGAGCAGTACTTC. Translation gives CASSQAGNGPGGEQYF.

V and J are TRBV4-1 and TRBJ2-1; D is possibly TRBD1 (6 bases). Germline V gene lookup returns CDR1 MGHRA and CDR2 YSYEKL. V was trimmed by 6 bases and J by 4 bases, leaving 10 bases between them. The CDR3 is made up of 13 amino acids. CDR3 coding DNA: TGCGCCAGCAGGTCGACAGGATACAATGAGCAGTTCTTC. Its protein product is CASRSTGYNEQFF.

In the case of this clonotype: This clone may be a read error of a much larger clone one base away. V usage is TRBV20-1 and J usage is TRBJ2-6; 10 bases are a match to TRBD2. This CDR3 contains 20 residues. The germline V gene encodes CDR1 DFQATT and CDR2 SNEGSKA (reference sequence). This chain's CDR3 is CSARDHPRFSGRSGANALTF. CDR3 DNA: TGCAGTGCTAGAGACCACCCCCGTTTTAGCGGGAGGTCTGGGGCCAACGCCCTGACTTTC.

In this sample, this clonotype turned up many times. V is TRBV19 and J is TRBJ2-7; the match to TRBD2 covers 11 bases. The junction had 3 bases not matched to a gene; V was cut back by 3 bases and J by 2 bases. The CDR3 is 15 amino acids. CDR1 and CDR2 from the germline V gene are LNHDA and SQIVND (reference sequence). The CDR3 loop is CASSIILAGAYEQYF. DNA of the CDR3: TGTGCCAGTAGTATCATACTAGCGGGAGCCTACGAGCAGTACTTC.

This clonotype was seen a handful of times. The chain links TRBV28 to TRBJ1-6; D gene ambiguous. This CDR3 is 16 amino acids long. CDR1 is MDHEN and CDR2 is SYDVKM in the germline V gene. The V end lost 6 bases, the J end lost 10 bases, and 22 bases lay between the germline ends. The CDR3 sequence: CASREPKGGGVSPLHF. The CDR3 DNA reads TGTGCCAGCAGGGAACCCAAGGGTGGTGGTGTCTCACCCCTCCACTTT.

This clonotype was counted a few times. The genes are TRBV6-2 or TRBV6-3 and TRBJ2-7; 7 bases align to TRBD2. V lost 6 bases, J lost 0 bases, and 14 bases stayed unmatched. Looked up from germline, CDR1 is MNHEY and CDR2 is SVGEGT. This CDR3 is built from 17 residues. The CDR3 region is CASSSPRSGGLSYEQYF. As DNA, the CDR3 is TGTGCCAGCAGCTCACCTAGATCGGGAGGCCTCTCCTACGAGCAGTACTTC.

The chain couples TRBV15 to TRBJ1-1; possible D gene TRBD1, 6 bases. There are 15 residues in the CDR3. Trimming stripped 4 bases from V and 1 base from J, with 13 bases between. Looked up from germline, CDR1 is LNHNV and CDR2 is YYDKDF (reference sequence). The CDR3 nucleotides read TGTGCCACCAGCAAGAAGACAGGTGGGAACACTGAAGCTTTCTTT. Protein product: CATSKKTGGNTEAFF.

Concerning this clonotype: This sequence may be a read error, since a much larger clone differs from it by one base. The chain recombines TRBV11-3 with TRBJ2-5, with a possible D match to TRBD1 (6 bases). The DNA end favors TRBJ2-1, so the J call may be wrong. CDR1 SGHNT and CDR2 YENEEA come from the germline V gene. The CDR3 spans 15 residues. CDR3 loop: CTSSPIGTSWNEQFF. The DNA for the CDR3 is TGTACCAGCAGCCCCATCGGGACATCTTGGAATGAGCAGTTCTTC.

This clonotype appeared many times. The chain combines TRBV11-2 with TRBJ2-3, with TRBD2 as a possible D gene (7 bases). CDR3 length: 15 amino acids. Germline V gene data show CDR1 as SGHAT and CDR2 as FQNNGV. Trimming took off 6 bases at V and 4 bases at J, with 17 bases between the two ends. The CDR3 DNA is TGTGCCAGCAGTCCCCGGGGGGCAGCGGCAGATACGCAGTATTTT. It yields the protein CASSPRGAAADTQYF.

This clonotype was recorded many times. V is TRBV25-1 and J is TRBJ1-2, with unresolved D. Per the germline V gene, CDR1 is MGHDK and CDR2 is SYGVNS. The CDR3 is 10 residues long. Trimming stripped 8 bases from V and 3 bases from J, with 4 bases between. CDR3 sequence reads: CASGDYGYTF. The CDR3 coding sequence is TGTGCCAGCGGGGACTATGGCTACACCTTC.

This clonotype was observed many times. The chain carries TRBV7-2 and TRBJ2-3; possible D gene TRBD1, 5 bases. With 2 bases removed from V and 2 bases from J, the gap between germline ends came to 14 bases. CDR1 and CDR2 from the germline V gene are SGHTA and FQGNSA. The CDR3 is made up of 16 amino acids. CDR3 sequence: CASSLSWGLHTDTQYF. CDR3 DNA: TGTGCCAGCAGCTTAAGTTGGGGCCTTCACACAGATACGCAGTATTTT.

Remarks on this clonotype: The junction departs from the called germline gene at one end, perhaps through a read error. CDR3 nucleotide sequence: TGCGCCAGCAGATTGGGCGGACAAGACGGTGAAAAACTGTTTTTT. This encodes CASRLGGQDGEKLFF. This chain connects TRBV5-1 to TRBJ1-4, with D tentatively TRBD1 (5 bases). This CDR3 contains 15 residues. The germline CDR1 and CDR2 sequences are SGHRS and YFSETQ.

This clonotype was recorded a few times. The J gene is TRBJ1-6, the V gene TRBV5-1; 7 bases align to TRBD1. CDR3 length: 18 residues. V lost 2 bases and J lost 8; bases outside the gene matches: 16. Per the germline V gene, CDR1 is SGHRS and CDR2 is YFSETQ. CDR3: CASSFNPPGQPSHSPLHF. The CDR3 nucleotides are TGCGCCAGCAGCTTTAACCCTCCGGGACAGCCTTCTCATTCACCCCTCCACTTT. The variable domain in full, with the rest retrieved from reference TRBV5-1 and TRBJ1-6, is KAGVTQTPRYLIKTRGQQVTLSCSPISGHRSVSWYQQTPGQGLQFLFEYFSETQRNKGNFPGRFSGRQFSNSRSEMNVSTLELGDSALYLCASSFNPPGQPSHSPLHFGNGTRLTVT.

This clonotype was detected ten times or more. This chain uses TRBV20-1 with TRBJ2-3, with D unresolved. V gave up 3 bases and J gave up 1 base, with 8 bases separating them. CDR3 length: 13 amino acids. Germline assignment: CDR1 DFQATT and CDR2 SNEGSKA (reference sequence). DNA for the CDR3: TGCAGTGCTAGGGTCGTAGGCACAGATACGCAGTATTTT. Protein product: CSARVVGTDTQYF.